This TCR beta chain originates from a study of cytomegalovirus exposure and HLA in healthy donors (dated by TCRdb to about 2017). About the investigation overall: An earlier analysis of several hundred of the donors reported under 300 Gb of sequence data and around 120 million unique TCR beta sequences obtained from about 179 million T cells. Roughly five DR-DQ haplotypes were handled as single units for association and clustering because linkage in the cohort was strong. In a later analysis, previously published TCR beta repertoires from 550 to 700 donors were re-analyzed and high-resolution HLA genotyping was added so that TCR occurrence patterns could be studied. An earlier analysis of roughly 580 of the donors used high-throughput TCR beta sequencing to judge whether each TCR beta V gene segment behaved as functional or pseudogenic. In a later genetic analysis, genome-wide SNP genotypes for about 65% of the roughly 700 donors were used, and that subset was treated as a discovery cohort. The study aimed to test whether signatures of past pathogen exposure could be identified by cataloging public T cell receptors. The T cell repertoires of 700 or so subjects were profiled by immunosequencing and related to cytomegalovirus serostatus. Roughly 300 gigabases of sequencing data and approximately 85 million unique TCR sequences were included in an early release covering around 650 HLA-typed donors. A separate validation cohort of about 110 different subjects was used in addition to the roughly 670-subject first cohort. Among over 350 genotyped donors of the cohort, an average of around 240,000 unique TCR beta nucleotide sequences were sequenced per donor, roughly a sixth of them non-productive. In the later analysis, no new phenotypic data were used to find candidate immune exposures; instead, reliance was placed on TCR beta sequences and their occurrence across donors. Class I and class II HLA loci were covered by the typing at four-digit resolution. All discovery cohort repertoires had been generated on a single sequencing platform. Of the approximately 400 genotyped donors, approximately 80% were placed in the genetic ancestry cluster associated with self-reported Caucasian donors. Donor age, sex, ethnicity and CMV serostatus were compiled alongside the repertoire data. The number of donors typed differed by locus, with roughly 629-640 for A, B, C, DRB1 and DQB1, over 500 for DQA1, approximately 570 for DPA1, and some 440 for DPB1. To predict cytomegalovirus infection status, the study combined high-throughput TCR immunosequencing, statistical association of individual TCRs with disease status, and machine learning. The investigation overall reported the following: In a later genetic analysis, fewer N-insertions in productive TCRs were reported among donors in an Asian-associated ancestry cluster than the roughly 670-donor mean. Roughly uniform sequencing depth across donors was assumed in presence/absence analyses, although this assumption may not hold. In vitro tests confirmed that a few of the cytomegalovirus-associated TCR beta chains recognize cytomegalovirus antigens. Some IMGT-functional V segments, including TRBV6-2 and TRBV6-3, could not be told apart with the 87-base-pair reads, so those segments were excluded. In a later analysis, the rate of TCR association differed among HLA loci, with DRB1 alleles having the most associated TCRs and HLA-C alleles having the fewest. V-gene and J-gene trimming of TCR beta chains was associated with a missense DCLRE1C variant in a later genetic analysis, and the association was replicated in an independent cohort. In the study, 150 to 200 TCR beta chains were listed as associated with cytomegalovirus. In a later analysis, HLA-associated TCR beta chains were found to be more clonally expanded and to have lower generation probabilities than equally common non-associated chains. A further reported finding was that TCR beta sequences accurately predicted the HLA-A and HLA-B alleles for most subjects in the first cohort. The earlier analysis of almost 600 of the donors excluded roughly 17 rarely observed V segments, including chromosome 9 orphons, because counts were too low. The authors suggested that the approach could potentially be extended to other disease states and immunological phenotypes. Correlated functional status among segregating V segments might be attributable to linkage disequilibrium, but an unknown experimental factor could not be ruled out. In this cohort, only TCR beta chains were sequenced, and detectable features were limited by the absence of alpha or paired-chain data. For the cohort, immune exposure information was limited to CMV serostatus. In both the original and validation cohorts, the classifier was reported to diagnose cytomegalovirus status with high specificity and sensitivity. Most TCR sequences were observed very rarely across donors, whereas some public TCRs were present in many individuals. In a later analysis, several top co-occurrence clusters were reported to appear linked to parvovirus B19, influenza, CMV and Epstein-Barr virus. In an earlier analysis of over 550 of the donors, most TCR beta V segments were observed in productive rearrangements about 87% or about 30% of the time, broadly matching IMGT annotations. Because HLA typing was unavailable for some donors at each locus, only the typed subset was used in association tests. Assigning TCR associations to individual alleles was difficult when HLA alleles, especially DR and DQ, strongly co-occurred. A later analysis found that most CMV-associated TCR beta chains appeared HLA-restricted, with HLA associations seemingly driven largely by CMV exposure. Specific HLA alleles were associated with 18,000 or so TCR beta sequences at a false discovery rate of 0.05 in a later analysis. The sequencing pipeline was judged likely to have produced a cluster of highly shared sequence variants as a technical artifact.

The method was the immunoSEQ multiplex PCR assay. A mixture of 60 forward primers for TCR Vbeta segments and 13 reverse primers for TCR Jbeta segments was used in the multiplex PCR. A multiplex PCR assay on genomic DNA amplified the CDR3 region of rearranged TCR beta genes. Amplified TCR beta libraries were sequenced as 87-base-pair reads on the Illumina HiSeq System. The published analysis was carried out like this. A later analysis tallied 75 million to 95 million unique TCR beta chains across the 666 repertoires, and 10 million to 11 million of those chains were shared by two or more donors. Raw reads were error-corrected and collapsed into unique sequences by a nearest-neighbor algorithm in which closely related sequences were merged to remove PCR and sequencing errors. CDR3 sequences were aligned to IMGT reference sequences to assign V, D and J gene segments. For a sequence to be retained, a match of at least six nucleotides was required to both a V gene segment and a J gene segment. Rearrangements were called productive when the CDR3 lacked stop codons and stayed in frame with V and J; all others were non-productive. CDR3 was defined according to IMGT convention as the region running from the second conserved V-encoded cysteine to the conserved J-encoded phenylalanine. Sequences without an unambiguous match to a single V gene segment were excluded from the earlier analysis of approximately 600 of the donors. In an earlier analysis of some 590 of the donors, a V segment was called functional when productive rearrangements were above 56.7%, and segregating when the standard deviation between donors exceeded 5%. A statistical classification framework was built for diagnosing cytomegalovirus status from the catalog of TCR beta chain sequences. In a later analysis, V and J genes were assigned by comparing TCR nucleotide sequences against IMGT/GENE-DB human TR gene sequences. In a later analysis, CDR3 sequences and most-parsimonious VDJ recombination scenarios were assigned using the TCRdist pipeline. In a later analysis, each TCR beta chain was defined by its CDR3 amino acid sequence together with its V-gene family, and reads without a unique V-gene family were excluded. As a way to deal with suspected cross-contamination and a sequencing artifact, a later analysis dropped 450 to 700 nucleotide sequences that were highly shared and had low generation probability. A later analysis calculated a clonal expansion index for each public chain from normalized within-repertoire ranks of inferred template counts. In a later analysis, generation probabilities were computed with a VDJ recombination model fitted to out-of-frame rearrangements, and the resulting probabilities were checked against IGoR. In a later analysis, hypergeometric tests were used to score TCR-TCR, TCR-HLA and TCR-CMV co-occurrence, with a repertoire-size bias correction applied to TCR pairs. In a later analysis, false discovery rates were estimated by permuting HLA or CMV assignments 20 times. In a later analysis, co-occurring TCRs were grouped with DBSCAN, and TCRdist sequence similarity was added when clustering was performed within HLA-allele-positive subsets. For co-occurrence clustering, repertoires with fewer than 30,000 or more than 120,000 public chains were excluded, along with 4 to 6 repertoires with anomalous nucleotide sharing. The table comes from immuneACCESS by way of TCRdb, which keeps in-frame sequences with V and J called. Part of the clones is missing from these tables; in studies checked, under half for an unresolved V gene and the rest for unknown reasons. V, J and clone size are taken as reported in that table, and D and trimming were inferred from the DNA itself. The sample table lists around 150,000 clones, 80% of them with a count of one. The ten most abundant clones make up roughly 10% of the sample.

As concerns this clone: Its specific antigen is unknown. Base qualities are not at hand, and no much larger clone is one base apart.

Including cysteine and phenylalanine, the CDR3 has 15 amino acids. Just CDR3 DNA is preserved here, 45 bases in frame from base 1. The cohort consisted of approximately 690 healthy bone marrow donors. At the time of sampling, all cohort members were nominally healthy, though unrecorded immune exposures were likely present. The donor was CMV seropositive and was included in the group of 250 to 300 seropositive cohort members. Each donor provided a peripheral blood sample, and peripheral blood mononuclear cells were used for TCR beta sequencing. Genomic DNA was extracted from the blood cell samples with the Qiagen DNeasy Blood Extraction Kit.

Sequencing was done on a sample of PBMCs. This TCR was sampled from a man between 18 and 29 years old in good health and CMV-seropositive. The chain is encoded by TRBV21-1 joined to TRBJ2-2; the D call TRBD1 from the table was never checked on the DNA. TRBV21-1 is termed a pseudogene. The DNA reads as follows: TGTGCCAGCAGCATTCGGACAGGGGCGACCGGGGAGCTGTTTTTT. Its translation is CASSIRTGATGELFF.